This is a list of T cell receptor beta chains from one sample in a study of blood T cells in healthy people across ages. MiXCR was run by TCRdb on the 5' RACE reads, yielding one entry per CDR3 protein. This table has about 540,000 distinct CDR3 sequences, around 24% appearing once. These data are also associated with another study on T cells of mothers and their children.

Sequencing input: blood. The receptor set was obtained from a boy younger than 18 in good health. Each CDR3 is given with its conserved first and last residue. Expanded clones are given a class, and other clones once, few, many or no size at all.

cdr3_length clone_size v_call cdr3_aa
14 - TRBV2 CASRDQGLTYEQYF
14 many TRBV3-1 CASSQVEGNTEAFF
15 - TRBV28 CASSLTSGGQETQFF
15 - TRBV3-1 CASSQEESIFYEQYF
14 - TRBV7-8 CASSLGSSGAGAFF
14 - TRBV9 CASSAGGLSDTQYF
14 few TRBV28 CASNLSTGPYEQYF
16 few TRBV28 CASSSPARALSEKLFF
14 - TRBV20-1 CSAWRIRGSYEQYF
16 few TRBV27 CASRSTGPALNQPQHF
20 - TRBV6-5 CASSYRGTSGSYSIYNEQFF
14 - TRBV7-2 CASSLDGKVYGYTF
14 few TRBV9 CASSVRASYNEQFF
13 - TRBV29-1 CSVEGQGWNGYTF
15 few TRBV7-9 CASSSGTSGKAEQFF
11 few TRBV30 CAWSGRAEAFF
15 few TRBV10-2 CASSDVSLSPETQYF
13 few TRBV30 CAWSPMIGNIQYF
14 - TRBV6-2/TRBV6-3 CASSYQDKPYEQYF
18 few TRBV7-9 CASSSNNVGGDRWNEQYF
13 few TRBV14 CASSQSSGLRQYF
13 many TRBV2 CASSRDRDQPQHF
16 - TRBV3-1 CASSPDFWWGTDTQYF
13 - TRBV19 CASSLGGQGEAFF
14 few TRBV6-5 CASTRDRGNTEAFF
17 few TRBV7-9 CASSLASSGGAVETQYF
13 few TRBV12-3/TRBV12-4 CANGGAGANVLTF
17 - TRBV7-2 CASSPKGLAGGPYEQYF
15 many TRBV6-2/TRBV6-3 CASSYGLAGSYEQYF
13 few TRBV11-1 CASSLGRIRIQYF
16 - TRBV20-1 CSAGALAGGSSYEQYF
13 few TRBV2 CASHLRETTEAFF
17 many TRBV7-9 CASSAPGFGSGRDEQYF
16 many TRBV20-1 CSAGSRTSGGRETQYF
16 - TRBV6-5 CASSYFSGTVQETQYF
16 - TRBV6-6 CASTFKGLAQNYGYTF
13 many TRBV12-3/TRBV12-4 CASSLSLGGSYTF
16 few TRBV28 CASRPPPTVSGNIQYF
15 few TRBV28 CASSLRGLRTGELFF
11 few TRBV20-1 CSASWGGEQYF
14 few TRBV5-1 CASSRLTGNTEAFF
15 - TRBV7-2 CASSLAGDMITEAFF
15 - TRBV28 CASRTGTGGLYEQYF
16 few TRBV7-9 CASTLFSAGSNEKLFF
13 - TRBV2 CASSRQGEHGYTF
13 - TRBV7-8 CASSLGVSGELFF
14 - TRBV15 CATSRDKVNTEAFF
17 few TRBV5-1 CASSLAASAGHQETQYF
13 few TRBV7-2 CASSLGVSVEQYF
15 few TRBV4-1 CASSQGGQGGETQYF
12 - TRBV29-1 CSEGTGLGEQFF
14 - TRBV5-8 CASSLGTGPQPQHF
16 - TRBV28 CASSQETGGFSYEQYF
12 many TRBV7-2 CASSRPLRTQYF
17 - TRBV5-6 CASSLEGLAATNEKLFF
15 - TRBV15 CATSREGQRHYGYTF
17 - TRBV9 CASSVGPHIQGDYEQYF
16 - TRBV5-4 CASSMNLAGEKETQYF
13 - TRBV20-1 CSARGAGGYEQYF
13 many TRBV5-1 CASSPDRVETQYF